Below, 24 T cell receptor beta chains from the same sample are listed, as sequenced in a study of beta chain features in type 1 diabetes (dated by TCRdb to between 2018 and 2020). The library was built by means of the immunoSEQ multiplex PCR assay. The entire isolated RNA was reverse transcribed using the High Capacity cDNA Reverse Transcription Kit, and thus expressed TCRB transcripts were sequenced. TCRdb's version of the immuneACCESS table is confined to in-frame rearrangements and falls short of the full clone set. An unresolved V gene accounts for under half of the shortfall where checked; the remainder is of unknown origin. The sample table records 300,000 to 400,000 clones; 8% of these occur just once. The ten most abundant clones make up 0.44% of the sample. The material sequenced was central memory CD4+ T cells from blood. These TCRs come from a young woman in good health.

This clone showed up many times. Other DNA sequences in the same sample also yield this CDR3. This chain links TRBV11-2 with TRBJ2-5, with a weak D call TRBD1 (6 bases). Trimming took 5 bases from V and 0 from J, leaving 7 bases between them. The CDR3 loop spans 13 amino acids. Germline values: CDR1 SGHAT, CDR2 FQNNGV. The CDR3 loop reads CASSEGDQETQYF. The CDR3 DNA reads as TGTGCCAGCAGCGAGGGGGACCAAGAGACCCAGTACTTC. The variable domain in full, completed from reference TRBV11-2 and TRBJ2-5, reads EAGVAQSPRYKIIEKRQSVAFWCNPISGHATLYWYQQILGQGPKLLIQFQNNGVVDDSQLPKDRFSAERLKGVDSTLKIQPAKLEDSAVYLCASSEGDQETQYFGPGTRLLVL.

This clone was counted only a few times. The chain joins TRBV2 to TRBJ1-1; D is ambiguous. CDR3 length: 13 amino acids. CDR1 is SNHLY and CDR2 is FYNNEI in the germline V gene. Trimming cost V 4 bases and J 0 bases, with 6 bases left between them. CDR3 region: CASSAQVNTEAFF. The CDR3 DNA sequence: TGTGCCAGCAGTGCCCAGGTGAACACTGAAGCTTTCTTT.

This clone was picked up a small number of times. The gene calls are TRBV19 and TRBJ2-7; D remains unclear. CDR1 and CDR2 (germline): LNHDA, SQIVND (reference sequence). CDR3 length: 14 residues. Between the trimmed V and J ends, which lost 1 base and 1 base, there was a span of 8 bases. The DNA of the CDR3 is TGTGCCAGTAGTATAGCGGCCACTTCCTACGAGCAGTACTTC. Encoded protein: CASSIAATSYEQYF.

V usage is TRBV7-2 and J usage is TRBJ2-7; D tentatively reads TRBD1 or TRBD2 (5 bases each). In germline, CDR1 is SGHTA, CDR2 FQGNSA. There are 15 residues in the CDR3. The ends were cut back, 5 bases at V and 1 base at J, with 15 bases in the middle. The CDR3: CASSRDSGWSYEQYF. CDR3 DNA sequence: TGTGCCAGCAGCCGCGACAGCGGTTGGTCCTACGAGCAGTACTTC.

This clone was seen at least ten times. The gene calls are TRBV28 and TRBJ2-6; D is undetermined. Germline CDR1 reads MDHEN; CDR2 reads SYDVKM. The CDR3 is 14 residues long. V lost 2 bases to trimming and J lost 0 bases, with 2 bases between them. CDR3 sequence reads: CASSLISGANVLTF. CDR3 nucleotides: TGTGCCAGCAGTTTAATCTCTGGGGCCAACGTCCTGACTTTC.

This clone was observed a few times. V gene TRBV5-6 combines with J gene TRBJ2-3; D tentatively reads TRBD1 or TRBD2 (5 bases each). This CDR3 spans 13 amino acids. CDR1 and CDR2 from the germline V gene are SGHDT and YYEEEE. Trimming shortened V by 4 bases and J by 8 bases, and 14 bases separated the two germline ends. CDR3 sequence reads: CASSRGTRGTQYF. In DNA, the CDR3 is TGTGCCAGCAGCAGGGGAACTCGGGGTACGCAGTATTTT.

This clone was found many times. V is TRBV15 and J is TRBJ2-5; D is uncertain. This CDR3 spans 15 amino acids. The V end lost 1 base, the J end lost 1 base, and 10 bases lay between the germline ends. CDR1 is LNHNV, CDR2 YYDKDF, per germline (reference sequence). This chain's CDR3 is CATSRVLQSQETQYF. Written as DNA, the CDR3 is TGTGCCACCAGCAGAGTTCTACAGTCCCAAGAGACCCAGTACTTC.

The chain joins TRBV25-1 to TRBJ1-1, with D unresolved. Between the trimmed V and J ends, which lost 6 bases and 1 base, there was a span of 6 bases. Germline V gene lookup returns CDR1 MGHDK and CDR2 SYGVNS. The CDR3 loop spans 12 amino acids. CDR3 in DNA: TGTGCCAGCAGGGCGGGGAACACTGAAGCTTTCTTT. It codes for CASRAGNTEAFF. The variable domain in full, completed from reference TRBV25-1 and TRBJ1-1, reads EADIYQTPRYLVIGTGKKITLECSQTMGHDKMYWYQQDPGMELHLIHYSYGVNSTEKGDLSSESTVSRIRTEHFPLTLESARPSHTSQYLCASRAGNTEAFFGQGTRLTVV.

The CDR3 sequence: CASTGQDTDTQYF. The CDR3, as DNA: TGTGCCAGCACGGGACAGGACACAGATACGCAGTATTTT. The chain couples TRBV2 to TRBJ2-3, with 8 bases identical to TRBD1. There are 13 residues in the CDR3. Germline CDR1 is SNHLY and CDR2 is FYNNEI. Germline trimming cut 7 bases from V and 2 bases from J; bases unmatched to any gene: 2.

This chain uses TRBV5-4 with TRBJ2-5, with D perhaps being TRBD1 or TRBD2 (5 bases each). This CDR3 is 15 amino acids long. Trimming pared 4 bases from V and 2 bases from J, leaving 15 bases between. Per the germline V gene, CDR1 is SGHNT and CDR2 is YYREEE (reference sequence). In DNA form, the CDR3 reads TGTGCCAGCAGCGGGAGCTTGGGGCAACAAGAGACCCAGTACTTC. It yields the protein CASSGSLGQQETQYF.

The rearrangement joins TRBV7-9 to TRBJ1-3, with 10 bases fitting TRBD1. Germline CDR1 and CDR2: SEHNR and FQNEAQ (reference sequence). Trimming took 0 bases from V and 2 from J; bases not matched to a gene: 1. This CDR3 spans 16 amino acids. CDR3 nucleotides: TGTGCCAGCAGCTTAGCGACAGGGGGCGCTGGAAACACCATATATTTT. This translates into CASSLATGGAGNTIYF.

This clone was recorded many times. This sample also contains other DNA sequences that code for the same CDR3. The CDR3 loop is CASSSGHTDTQYF. CDR3 sequence (DNA): TGTGCCAGCAGCTCTGGCCACACAGATACGCAGTATTTT. The chain recombines TRBV7-2 with TRBJ2-3; D remains ambiguous. Germline CDR1 SGHTA, CDR2 FQGNSA. Trimming left V 4 bases short and J 2 bases short, with 7 bases between. The CDR3 loop spans 13 amino acids.

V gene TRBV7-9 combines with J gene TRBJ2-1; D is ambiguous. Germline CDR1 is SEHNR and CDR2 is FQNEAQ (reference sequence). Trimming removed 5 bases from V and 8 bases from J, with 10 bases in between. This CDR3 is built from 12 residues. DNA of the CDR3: TGTGCCAGCAGCCCGAGTTGGGATGAGCAGTTCTTC. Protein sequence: CASSPSWDEQFF.

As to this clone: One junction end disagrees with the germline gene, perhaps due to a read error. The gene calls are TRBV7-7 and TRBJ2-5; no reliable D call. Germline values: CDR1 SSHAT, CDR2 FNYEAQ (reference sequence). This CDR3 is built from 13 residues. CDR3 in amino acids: CASSLGPRETQYF. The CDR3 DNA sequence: TGTGCTAGCAGCTTAGGTCCGCGGGAGACCCAGTACTTC.

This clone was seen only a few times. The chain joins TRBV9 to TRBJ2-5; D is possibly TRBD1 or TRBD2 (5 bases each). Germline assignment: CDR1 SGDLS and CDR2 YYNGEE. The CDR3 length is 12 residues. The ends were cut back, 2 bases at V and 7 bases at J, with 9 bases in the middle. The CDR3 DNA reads TGTGCCAGCAGCGTGGGGGAAGGGACCCAGTACTTC. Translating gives CASSVGEGTQYF.

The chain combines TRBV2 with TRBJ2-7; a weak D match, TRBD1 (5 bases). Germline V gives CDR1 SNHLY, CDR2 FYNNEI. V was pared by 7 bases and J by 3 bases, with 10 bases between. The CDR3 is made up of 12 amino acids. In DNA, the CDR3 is TGTGCCAGCACATCGGACAACTACGAGCAGTACTTC. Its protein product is CASTSDNYEQYF.

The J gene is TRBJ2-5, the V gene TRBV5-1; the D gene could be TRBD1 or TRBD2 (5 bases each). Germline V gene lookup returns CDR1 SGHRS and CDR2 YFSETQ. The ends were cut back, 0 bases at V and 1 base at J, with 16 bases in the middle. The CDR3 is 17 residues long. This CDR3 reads CASSLAAGGNLQETQYF. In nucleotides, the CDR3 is TGCGCCAGCAGCTTGGCCGCTGGGGGAAATCTCCAAGAGACCCAGTACTTC.

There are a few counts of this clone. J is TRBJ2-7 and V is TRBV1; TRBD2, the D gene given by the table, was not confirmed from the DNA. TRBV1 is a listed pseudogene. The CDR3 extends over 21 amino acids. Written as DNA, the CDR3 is TGCACCAGCAGCCAAGATGGGGTAGCGGGAGATTGGGCCCCGCCGACCTACGAGCAGTACTTC. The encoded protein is CTSSQDGVAGDWAPPTYEQYF.

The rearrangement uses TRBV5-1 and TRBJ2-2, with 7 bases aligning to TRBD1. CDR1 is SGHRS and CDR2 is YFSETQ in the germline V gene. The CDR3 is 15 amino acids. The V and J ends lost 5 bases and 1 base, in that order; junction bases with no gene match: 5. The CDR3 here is CASRRTGGNTGELFF. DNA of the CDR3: TGCGCCAGCAGGAGGACAGGAGGGAACACCGGGGAGCTGTTTTTT. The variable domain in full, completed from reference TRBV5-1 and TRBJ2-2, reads KAGVTQTPRYLIKTRGQQVTLSCSPISGHRSVSWYQQTPGQGLQFLFEYFSETQRNKGNFPGRFSGRQFSNSRSEMNVSTLELGDSALYLCASRRTGGNTGELFFGEGSRLTVL.

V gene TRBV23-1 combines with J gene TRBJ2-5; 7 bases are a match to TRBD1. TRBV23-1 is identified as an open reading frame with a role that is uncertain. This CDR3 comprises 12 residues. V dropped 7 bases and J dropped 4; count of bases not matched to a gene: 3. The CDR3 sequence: CASKQGLETQYF. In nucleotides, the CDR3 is TGCGCCAGCAAACAGGGGTTAGAGACCCAGTACTTC.

The CDR3 sequence: CASSPSWMETQYF. The CDR3 coding sequence is TGTGCCAGCAGCCCTTCCTGGATGGAGACCCAGTACTTC. The chain recombines TRBV4-2 with TRBJ2-5, with no clear D. Germline V gene data show CDR1 as LGHNA and CDR2 as YNFKEQ. The CDR3 is 13 amino acids. Trimming took off 4 bases at V and 5 bases at J, with 11 bases between the two ends.

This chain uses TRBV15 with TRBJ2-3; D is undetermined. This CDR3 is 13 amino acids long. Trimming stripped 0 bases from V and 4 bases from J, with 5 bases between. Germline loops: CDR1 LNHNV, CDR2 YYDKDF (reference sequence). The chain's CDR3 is CATSREPPDTQYF. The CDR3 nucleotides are TGTGCCACCAGCAGAGAACCCCCAGATACGCAGTATTTT.

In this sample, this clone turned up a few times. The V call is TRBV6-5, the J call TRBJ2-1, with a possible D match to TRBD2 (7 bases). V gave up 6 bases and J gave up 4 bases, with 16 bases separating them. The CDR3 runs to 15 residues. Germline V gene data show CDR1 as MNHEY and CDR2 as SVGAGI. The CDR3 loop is CASRPMGGAYNEQFF. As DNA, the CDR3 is TGTGCCAGCAGACCAATGGGGGGGGCTTACAATGAGCAGTTCTTC.

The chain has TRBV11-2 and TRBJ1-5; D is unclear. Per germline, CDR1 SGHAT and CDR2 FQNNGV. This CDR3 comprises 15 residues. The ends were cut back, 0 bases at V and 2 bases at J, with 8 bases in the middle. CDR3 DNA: TGTGCCAGCAGCTTAGAGGGAGAGGGCAATCAGCCCCAGCATTTT. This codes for CASSLEGEGNQPQHF.